These 8 T cell receptor beta chains came from one sample sequenced in a study of beta chain features in type 1 diabetes. Since all of the isolated RNA was reverse transcribed, expressed TCRB transcripts were what got sequenced. Produced via immunoSEQ multiplex PCR; TCRdb's table is partial and in-frame only. The sample shows around 160,000 clones, under 60% of them seen only once. The material sequenced was Tregs from blood. The origin of the receptors is a man in his late teens or twenties in good health.

The chain is built from TRBV10-2 and TRBJ2-7; TRBD1 matches at 9 bases. The CDR3 is made up of 15 amino acids. CDR1 and CDR2 (germline): WSHSY, SAAADI. Trimming at V came to 6 bases and at J to 4 bases, leaving 10 bases not matched to a gene. CDR3 nucleotide sequence: TGCGCCAGCAGCGCCCCGGGACAGGGATTGTACGAGCAGTACTTC. Translating gives CASSAPGQGLYEQYF.

V gene TRBV29-1 combines with J gene TRBJ1-2; D unresolved. The CDR3 sequence is 12 residues long. Trimming removed 3 bases at V and 2 bases at J, with 7 bases between. Germline V CDR1 and CDR2: SQVTM, ANQGSEA. CDR3 nucleotides: TGCAGCGTTGATGTTATAAACTATGGCTACACCTTC. Encoded protein: CSVDVINYGYTF. Using reference TRBV29-1 and TRBJ1-2 for the parts outside the CDR3, the full variable domain is SAVISQKPSRDICQRGTSLTIQCQVDSQVTMMFWYRQQPGQSLTLIATANQGSEATYESGFVIDKFPISRPNLTFSTLTVSNMSPEDSSIYLCSVDVINYGYTFGSGTRLTVV.

This clone has only a few counts. The chain combines TRBV6-6 with TRBJ1-2, with a possible D match to TRBD1 (5 bases). V was shortened by 7 bases and J by 6 bases, with 15 bases between the two germline ends. The CDR3 runs 13 residues. CDR1 is MNHNY and CDR2 is SVGAGI in the germline V gene (reference sequence). The CDR3 loop is CASTGTVLNGYTF. In DNA, the CDR3 is TGTGCCAGCACCGGGACTGTTTTGAATGGCTACACCTTC.

This chain joins TRBV5-1 and TRBJ1-1; D gene ambiguous. Germline V gene sequence: CDR1 SGHRS, CDR2 YFSETQ. Trimming shortened V by 0 bases and J by 1 base, and 10 bases separated the two germline ends. The CDR3 spans 15 residues. As DNA, the CDR3 is TGCGCCAGCAGCTTGGTTGGGAGCCGGAACACTGAAGCTTTCTTT. This encodes CASSLVGSRNTEAFF.

The chain is built from TRBV4-2 and TRBJ1-4, with D unresolved. The V gene's germline CDR1 is LGHNA and CDR2 YNFKEQ. Trimming took 0 bases from V and 4 from J, leaving 12 bases between them. This CDR3 region has 16 residues. CDR3 in amino acids: CASSQDLGRYNEKLFF. The CDR3 bases are TGTGCCAGCAGCCAAGATCTTGGCAGGTATAATGAAAAACTGTTTTTT.

The V and J genes are TRBV19 and TRBJ1-2, with 8 bases lining up with TRBD1. The germline gives CDR1 LNHDA, CDR2 SQIVND (reference sequence). This CDR3 has 16 amino acids. V shed 3 bases, J shed 1 base, and the junction held 7 bases outside the gene matches. DNA of the CDR3: TGTGCCAGTAGTATTTCGTCAGGGGGCTATAACTATGGCTACACCTTC. Protein sequence: CASSISSGGYNYGYTF.

This clone was counted a few times. This sequence joins TRBV30 and TRBJ2-5, with TRBD1 matching over 7 bases. The J call may be incorrect, as the DNA end agrees better with TRBJ2-7. The CDR3 is 11 residues long. CDR1 is GTSNPN, CDR2 SVGIG, per germline (reference sequence). CDR3 DNA sequence: TGTGCCTGGGGGGGACAGTACGAGCAGTACTTC. The encoded protein is CAWGGQYEQYF.

This clone was counted only a few times. The chain joins TRBV18 to TRBJ1-1, with 7 bases fitting TRBD1. The CDR3 is 13 residues long. The junction had 3 bases not matched to a gene; V was cut back by 5 bases and J by 3 bases. The germline V gene encodes CDR1 KGHSH and CDR2 LQKENI. The CDR3 bases are TGTGCCAGCTCAGCGGACAGGTACACTGAAGCTTTCTTT. This encodes CASSADRYTEAFF. The whole variable domain, filled in from reference TRBV18 and TRBJ1-1, reads NAGVMQNPRHLVRRRGQEARLRCSPMKGHSHVYWYRQLPEEGLKFMVYLQKENIIDESGMPKERFSAEFPKEGPSILRIQQVVRGDSAAYFCASSADRYTEAFFGQGTRLTVV.